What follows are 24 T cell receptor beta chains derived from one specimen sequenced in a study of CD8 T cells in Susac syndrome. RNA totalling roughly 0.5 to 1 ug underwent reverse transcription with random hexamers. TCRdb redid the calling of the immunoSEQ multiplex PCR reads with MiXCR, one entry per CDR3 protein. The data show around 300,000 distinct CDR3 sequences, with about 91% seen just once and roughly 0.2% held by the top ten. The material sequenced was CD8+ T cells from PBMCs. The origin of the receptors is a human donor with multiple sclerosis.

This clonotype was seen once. The CDR3 nucleotides are TGTGCCAGCACGGCAGGGGTCTCCTACAATGAGCAGTTCTTC. It is translated as CASTAGVSYNEQFF. This chain joins TRBV5-6 and TRBJ2-1; D is possibly TRBD1 (6 bases). V lost 6 bases and J 0 bases, leaving 10 bases between the germline ends. This CDR3 comprises 14 residues. The germline V gene encodes CDR1 SGHDT and CDR2 YYEEEE.

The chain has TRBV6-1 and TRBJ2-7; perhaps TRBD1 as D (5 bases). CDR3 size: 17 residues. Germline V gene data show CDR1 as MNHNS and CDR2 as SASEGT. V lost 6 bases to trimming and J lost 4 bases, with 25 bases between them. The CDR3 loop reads CASSTGPLGYGVYEQYF. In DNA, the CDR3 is TGTGCCAGCAGCACAGGTCCCCTTGGTTATGGGGTTTACGAGCAGTACTTC.

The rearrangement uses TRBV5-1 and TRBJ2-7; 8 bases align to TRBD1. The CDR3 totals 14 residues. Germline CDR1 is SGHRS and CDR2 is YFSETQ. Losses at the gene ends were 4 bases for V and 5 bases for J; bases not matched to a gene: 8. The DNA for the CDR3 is TGCGCCAGCAGCCTGGATGACAGGGGAGACGAGCAGTACTTC. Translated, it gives CASSLDDRGDEQYF.

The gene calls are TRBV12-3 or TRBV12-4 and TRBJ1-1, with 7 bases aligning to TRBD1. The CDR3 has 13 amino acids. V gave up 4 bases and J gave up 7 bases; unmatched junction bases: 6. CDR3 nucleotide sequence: TGTGCCAGCAGTTGGGGGACAGCTTATGAAGCTTTCTTT. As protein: CASSWGTAYEAFF.

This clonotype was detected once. Here the CDR3 DNA reads TGTGCCAGCAGTTACTCGCCCCTCGGGGGCACCGGGGAGCTGTTTTTT. Translation gives CASSYSPLGGTGELFF. V usage is TRBV6-5 and J usage is TRBJ2-2; TRBD2 might be the D (6 bases). Germline CDR1 MNHEY, CDR2 SVGAGI. The CDR3 has 16 residues. Trimming took 0 bases from V and 4 from J, leaving 12 bases between them.

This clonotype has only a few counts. For the CDR3, the DNA is TGTGCCAGCAGGAAGGGGCACGAGCAGTACTTC. It codes for CASRKGHEQYF. The chain carries TRBV6-5 and TRBJ2-7; weak D call: TRBD1 (5 bases). The CDR3 extends over 11 amino acids. Between the trimmed V and J ends, which lost 6 bases and 5 bases, there was a span of 8 bases. Per the germline V gene, CDR1 is MNHEY and CDR2 is SVGAGI.

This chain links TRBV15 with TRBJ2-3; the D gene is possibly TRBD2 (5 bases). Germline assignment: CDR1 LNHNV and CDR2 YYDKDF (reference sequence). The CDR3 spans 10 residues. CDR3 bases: TGTGTCTGGGAGAGAGATACGCAGTATTTT. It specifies CVWERDTQYF.

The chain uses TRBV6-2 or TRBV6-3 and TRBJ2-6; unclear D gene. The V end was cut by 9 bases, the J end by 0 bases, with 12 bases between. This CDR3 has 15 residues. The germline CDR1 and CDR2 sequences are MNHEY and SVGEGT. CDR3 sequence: CASTPESSGANVLTF. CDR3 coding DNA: TGTGCCAGTACCCCTGAAAGCTCTGGGGCCAACGTCCTGACTTTC.

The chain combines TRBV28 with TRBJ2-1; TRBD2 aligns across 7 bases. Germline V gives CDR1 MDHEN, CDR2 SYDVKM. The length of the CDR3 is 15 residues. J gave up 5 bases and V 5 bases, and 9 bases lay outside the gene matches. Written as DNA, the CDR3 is TGTGCCAGCAGTCCCCGGGGCCTAGCGGACAATGAGCAGTTCTTC. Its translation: CASSPRGLADNEQFF.

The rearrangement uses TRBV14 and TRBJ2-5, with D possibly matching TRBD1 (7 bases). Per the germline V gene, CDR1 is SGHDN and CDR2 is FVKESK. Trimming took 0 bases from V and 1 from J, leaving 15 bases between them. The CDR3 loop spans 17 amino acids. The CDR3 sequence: CASSQERQGGSQETQYF. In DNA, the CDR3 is TGTGCCAGCAGCCAAGAAAGGCAGGGGGGCTCCCAAGAGACCCAGTACTTC.

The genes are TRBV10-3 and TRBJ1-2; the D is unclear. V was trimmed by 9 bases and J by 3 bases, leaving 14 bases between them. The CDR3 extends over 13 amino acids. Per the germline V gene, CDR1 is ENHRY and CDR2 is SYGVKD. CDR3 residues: CAILPDTDYGYTF. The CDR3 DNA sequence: TGTGCCATTCTACCCGACACGGACTATGGCTACACCTTC.

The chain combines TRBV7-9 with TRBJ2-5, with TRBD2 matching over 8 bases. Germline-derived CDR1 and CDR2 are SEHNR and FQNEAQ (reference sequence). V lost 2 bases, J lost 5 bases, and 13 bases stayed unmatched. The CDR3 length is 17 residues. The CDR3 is CASSLLGGGPREETQYF. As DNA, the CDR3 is TGTGCCAGCAGCTTACTTGGCGGGGGGCCCAGGGAGGAGACCCAGTACTTC.

The CDR3 DNA follows: TGTGCCAGCAGTTTTAGCACTGAAGCTTTCTTT. It codes for CASSFSTEAFF. The rearrangement uses TRBV12-3 or TRBV12-4 and TRBJ1-1; D is unresolved. The CDR3 loop spans 11 amino acids. The ends were cut back, 3 bases at V and 4 bases at J, with 3 bases in the middle.

CDR3 sequence: CATSDPPGLAATGELFF. CDR3 DNA: TGTGCCACCAGTGATCCTCCTGGACTAGCGGCCACCGGGGAGCTGTTTTTT. V is TRBV24-1 and J is TRBJ2-2; TRBD2 aligns across 10 bases. This CDR3 is built from 17 residues. Germline V lookup: CDR1 KGHDR, CDR2 SFDVKD. V dropped 3 bases and J dropped 4; count of bases not matched to a gene: 7.

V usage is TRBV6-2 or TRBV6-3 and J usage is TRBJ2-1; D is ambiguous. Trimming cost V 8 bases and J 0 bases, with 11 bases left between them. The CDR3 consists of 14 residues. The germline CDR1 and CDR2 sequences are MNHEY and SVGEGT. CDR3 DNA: TGTGCCAGCGATAACCCGAGCTCCTACAATGAGCAGTTCTTC. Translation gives CASDNPSSYNEQFF.

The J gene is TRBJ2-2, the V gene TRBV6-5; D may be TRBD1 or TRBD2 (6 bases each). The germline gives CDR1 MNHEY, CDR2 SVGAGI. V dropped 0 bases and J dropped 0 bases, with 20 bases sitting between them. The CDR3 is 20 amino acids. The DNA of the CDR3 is TGTGCCAGCAGTTACTCGATGGGTAGGGGGGAGCACGCGAACACCGGGGAGCTGTTTTTT. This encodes CASSYSMGRGEHANTGELFF.

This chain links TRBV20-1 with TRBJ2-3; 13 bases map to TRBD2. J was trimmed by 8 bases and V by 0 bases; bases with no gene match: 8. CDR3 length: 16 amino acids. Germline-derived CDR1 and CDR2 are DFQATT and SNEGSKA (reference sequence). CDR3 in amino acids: CSARDGLAGESVTQYF. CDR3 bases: TGCAGTGCTAGAGATGGACTAGCGGGGGAGAGTGTTACGCAGTATTTT.

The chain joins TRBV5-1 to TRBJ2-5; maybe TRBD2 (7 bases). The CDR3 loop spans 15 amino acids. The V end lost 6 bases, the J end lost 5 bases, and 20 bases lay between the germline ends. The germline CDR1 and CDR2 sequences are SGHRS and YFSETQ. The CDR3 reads CASILGEGGPETQYF. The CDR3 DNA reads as TGCGCCAGCATTCTGGGGGAGGGGGGCCCTGAGACCCAGTACTTC.

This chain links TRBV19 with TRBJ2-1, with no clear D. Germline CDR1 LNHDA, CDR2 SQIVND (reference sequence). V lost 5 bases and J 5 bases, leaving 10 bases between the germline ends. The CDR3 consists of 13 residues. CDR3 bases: TGTGCCAGTAGTCAGTGGTTTGACAATGAGCAGTTCTTC. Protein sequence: CASSQWFDNEQFF.

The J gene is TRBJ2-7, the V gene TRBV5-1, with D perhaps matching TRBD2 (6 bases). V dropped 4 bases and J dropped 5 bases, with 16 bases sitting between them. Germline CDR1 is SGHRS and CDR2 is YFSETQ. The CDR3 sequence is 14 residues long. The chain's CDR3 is CASSRTPGGDEQYF. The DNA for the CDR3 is TGCGCCAGCAGCCGGACCCCCGGGGGAGACGAGCAGTACTTC.

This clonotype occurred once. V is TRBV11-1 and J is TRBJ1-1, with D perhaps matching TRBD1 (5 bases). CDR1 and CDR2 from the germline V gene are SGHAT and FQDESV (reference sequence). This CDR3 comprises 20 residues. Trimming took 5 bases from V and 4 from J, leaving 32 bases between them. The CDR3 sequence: CASSPRLGGVDGVIGTEAFF. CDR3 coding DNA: TGTGCCAGCAGCCCCAGACTGGGGGGGGTGGACGGGGTGATTGGCACTGAAGCTTTCTTT.

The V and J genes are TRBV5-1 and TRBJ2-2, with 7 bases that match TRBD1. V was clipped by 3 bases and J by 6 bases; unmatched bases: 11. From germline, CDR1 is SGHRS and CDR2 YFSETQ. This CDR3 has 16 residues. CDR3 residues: CASSSLGQAGAGELFF. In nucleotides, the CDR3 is TGCGCCAGCAGCTCCCTAGGACAGGCCGGAGCCGGGGAGCTGTTTTTT.

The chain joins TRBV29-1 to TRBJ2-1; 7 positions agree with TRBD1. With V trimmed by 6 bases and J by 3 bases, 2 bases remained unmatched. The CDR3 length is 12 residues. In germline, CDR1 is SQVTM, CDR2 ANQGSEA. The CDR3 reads CSVGTDYNEQFF. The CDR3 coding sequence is TGCAGCGTCGGGACAGACTACAATGAGCAGTTCTTC.

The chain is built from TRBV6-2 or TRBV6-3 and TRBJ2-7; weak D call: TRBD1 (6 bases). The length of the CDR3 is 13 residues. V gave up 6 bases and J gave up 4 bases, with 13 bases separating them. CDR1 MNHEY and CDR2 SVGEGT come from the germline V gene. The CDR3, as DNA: TGTGCCAGCAGCCTGGGGGCGCATTACGAGCAGTACTTC. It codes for CASSLGAHYEQYF.